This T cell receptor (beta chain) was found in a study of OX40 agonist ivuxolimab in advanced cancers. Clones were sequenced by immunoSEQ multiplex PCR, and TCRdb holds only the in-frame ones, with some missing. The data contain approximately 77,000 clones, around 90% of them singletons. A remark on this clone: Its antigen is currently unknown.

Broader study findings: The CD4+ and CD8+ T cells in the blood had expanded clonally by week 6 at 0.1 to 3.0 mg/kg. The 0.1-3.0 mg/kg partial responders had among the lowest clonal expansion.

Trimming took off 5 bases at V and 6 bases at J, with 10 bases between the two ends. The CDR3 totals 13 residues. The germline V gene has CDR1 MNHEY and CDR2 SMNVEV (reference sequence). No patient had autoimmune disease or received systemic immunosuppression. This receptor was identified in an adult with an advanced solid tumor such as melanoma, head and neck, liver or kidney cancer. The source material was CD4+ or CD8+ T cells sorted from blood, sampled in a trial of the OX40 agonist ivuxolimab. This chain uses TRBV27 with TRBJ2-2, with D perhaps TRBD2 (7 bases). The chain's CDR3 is CASSRGAAGELFF. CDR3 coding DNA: TGTGCCAGCAGTCGGGGGGCAGCCGGGGAGCTGTTTTTT.